This T cell receptor beta chain originates from a study of cytomegalovirus exposure and HLA in healthy donors. Study observations and caveats: Several V segments, TRBV6-2 and TRBV6-3 among them, could not be told apart and were dropped.

This clone has just a few counts. As yet, its antigen is unknown. Primers included in the PCR were 60 Vbeta and 13 Jbeta primers. Some clones are missing from TCRdb's copy, which holds only in-frame ones; the method was immunoSEQ multiplex PCR. The data contain 95,000 to 130,000 clones, 55% to 65% of them singletons. The CDR3 totals 14 residues. CDR1 and CDR2 from the germline V gene are SGHTA and FQGNSA. V was cut by 0 bases and J by 6 bases, with 12 bases left in between. Material for sequencing was PBMCs. The clonotype was recovered from a woman in her 40s in good health and CMV-seropositive. The chain combines TRBV7-2 with TRBJ2-7; tentative D call: TRBD2 (5 bases). CDR3: CASSLASGSTEQYF. As DNA, the CDR3 is TGTGCCAGCAGCTTAGCCTCGGGGAGCACCGAGCAGTACTTC. The full variable domain, its missing parts supplied by reference TRBV7-2 and TRBJ2-7, is GAGVSQSPSNKVTEKGKDVELRCDPISGHTALYWYRQSLGQGLEFLIYFQGNSAPDKSGLPSDRFSAERTGGSVSTLTIQRTQQEDSAVYLCASSLASGSTEQYFGPGTRLTVT.